The 5 T cell receptor beta chains below come from one sample, sequenced in a study of long-term antiretroviral therapy in people with HIV. Sequencing used immunoSEQ v3.0 at survey level. The data were produced by immunoSEQ multiplex PCR, yet TCRdb's version contains in-frame clones alone and is incomplete. The data contain roughly 12,000 clones, about four fifths of them singletons. The specimen comprised unsorted PBMCs, sampled 1.2 years after starting antiretroviral therapy. All receptors come from a man aged 40-55 years with HIV.

The V call is TRBV28, the J call TRBJ2-7; TRBD1 matches at 10 bases. There are 14 residues in the CDR3. Germline-derived CDR1 and CDR2 are MDHEN and SYDVKM. Trimming at V came to 2 bases and at J to 6 bases, leaving 4 bases not matched to a gene. The CDR3 sequence: CASSLGTGVPEQYF. The CDR3 bases are TGTGCCAGCAGTTTAGGGACAGGGGTTCCCGAGCAGTACTTC.

The V gene is TRBV18, the J gene TRBJ2-1; the D gene is possibly TRBD1 (6 bases). V lost 3 bases to trimming and J lost 7 bases, with 13 bases between them. CDR1 KGHSH and CDR2 LQKENI come from the germline V gene. The CDR3 sequence is 14 residues long. The CDR3 sequence is CASSPGQDPNEQFF. The CDR3 bases are TGTGCCAGCTCACCGGGACAAGACCCGAATGAGCAGTTCTTC.

The gene calls are TRBV5-1 and TRBJ2-1, with 7 bases that match TRBD1. V gave up 4 bases and J gave up 4 bases; unmatched junction bases: 8. The CDR3 sequence is 15 residues long. Germline loops: CDR1 SGHRS, CDR2 YFSETQ. CDR3: CASSDGTASYNEQFF. Written as DNA, the CDR3 is TGCGCCAGCAGCGATGGGACAGCCAGTTACAATGAGCAGTTCTTC.

The table lists this clone with a few counts. The chain employs TRBV2 and TRBJ2-7, with 9 bases lining up with TRBD1. Germline V gene lookup returns CDR1 SNHLY and CDR2 FYNNEI. This CDR3 spans 13 amino acids. Unmatched junction bases numbered 4, after V lost 10 bases and J lost 0 bases. The CDR3 DNA is TGTGCCACATGGGACAGGGCCTCCTACGAGCAGTACTTC. It specifies CATWDRASYEQYF. Variable domain in full (rest from reference TRBV2 and TRBJ2-7): EPEVTQTPSHQVTQMGQEVILRCVPISNHLYFYWYRQILGQKVEFLVSFYNNEISEKSEIFDDQFSVERPDGSNFTLKIRSTKLEDSAMYFCATWDRASYEQYFGPGTRLTVT.

The V and J genes are TRBV6-1 and TRBJ1-3, with D unclear. There are 14 residues in the CDR3. Trimming took off 10 bases at V and 0 bases at J, with 13 bases between the two ends. The germline V gene has CDR1 MNHNS and CDR2 SASEGT. CDR3 sequence (DNA): TGTGCCATCGCCTCAGGAGACTCTGGAAACACCATATATTTT. It specifies CAIASGDSGNTIYF.